The 14 T cell receptor beta chains below all came from one sample that was sequenced in a study of OX40 agonist ivuxolimab in advanced cancers. Produced via immunoSEQ multiplex PCR; TCRdb's table is partial and in-frame only. The sample includes 55,000 to 70,000 clones, roughly 83% of them seen just once. The sequencing here drew on CD4+ or CD8+ T cells sorted from blood, taken in a trial of the OX40 agonist ivuxolimab. These receptors originate from an adult with an advanced solid tumor such as melanoma, head and neck, liver or kidney cancer.

This clone turned up a few times. The rearrangement joins TRBV5-1 to TRBJ1-1; D is ambiguous. V gave up 8 bases and J gave up 0 bases, with 11 bases separating them. Germline V gene data show CDR1 as SGHRS and CDR2 as YFSETQ. The CDR3 sequence is 13 residues long. CDR3 loop: CASSGRLNTEAFF. The CDR3 DNA sequence: TGCGCCAGTTCGGGCAGACTGAACACTGAAGCTTTCTTT.

Here the CDR3 reads CASRQEQVSGELFF. The CDR3 DNA follows: TGTGCCAGCAGACAAGAACAGGTTTCCGGGGAGCTGTTTTTT. The V gene is TRBV2, the J gene TRBJ2-2; perhaps TRBD1 as D (5 bases). CDR3 length: 14 amino acids. The V gene's germline CDR1 is SNHLY and CDR2 FYNNEI. Trimming pared 6 bases from V and 6 bases from J, leaving 14 bases between.

The chain recombines TRBV19 with TRBJ2-4; 11 nucleotides line up with TRBD1. With 3 bases clipped from V and 9 bases from J, the junction kept 4 bases outside the gene matches. This CDR3 spans 14 amino acids. Germline V gene lookup returns CDR1 LNHDA and CDR2 SQIVND (reference sequence). This CDR3 is CASSMGQGGGIQYF. Written as DNA, the CDR3 is TGTGCCAGTAGTATGGGACAGGGGGGAGGCATTCAGTACTTC.

The V gene is TRBV18, the J gene TRBJ2-7; TRBD1 agrees at 8 bases. Trimming removed 2 bases from V and 4 bases from J; junction bases left unmatched: 7. The CDR3 has 15 residues. Germline-derived CDR1 and CDR2 are KGHSH and LQKENI. CDR3 nucleotides: TGTGCCAGCTCACCAGGCACAGGGGGGCAATACGAGCAGTACTTC. Protein product: CASSPGTGGQYEQYF.

This rearrangement joins TRBV19 to TRBJ1-4; D may be TRBD1 (5 bases). V gave up 5 bases and J gave up 7 bases, with 17 bases separating them. In germline, CDR1 is LNHDA, CDR2 SQIVND (reference sequence). The CDR3 spans 15 residues. The CDR3 bases are TGTGCCAGTAGTGTGAGTTCGGGGCCAGGTGAAAAACTGTTTTTT. Its protein product is CASSVSSGPGEKLFF.

This chain links TRBV7-9 with TRBJ1-1; D may be TRBD1 (5 bases). The CDR3 consists of 19 residues. Looked up from germline, CDR1 is SEHNR and CDR2 is FQNEAQ (reference sequence). Trimming cost V 2 bases and J 1 base, with 23 bases left between them. The chain's CDR3 is CASSLNRVGAISQNTEAFF. In DNA form, the CDR3 reads TGTGCCAGCAGCTTAAATCGCGTAGGGGCTATCTCACAGAACACTGAAGCTTTCTTT.

V gene TRBV28 combines with J gene TRBJ1-4; D is uncertain. CDR3 length: 13 residues. The V end lost 7 bases, the J end lost 10 bases, and 16 bases lay between the germline ends. Germline V CDR1 and CDR2: MDHEN, SYDVKM. DNA for the CDR3: TGTGCCAGCATCCCCTCGGGGATGGGAAAACTGTTTTTT. It translates to CASIPSGMGKLFF.

This clone came up once. The chain carries TRBV5-1 and TRBJ2-7; TRBD2 matches 9 bases. CDR3 size: 14 residues. Trimming removed 4 bases from V and 4 bases from J; junction bases left unmatched: 6. CDR1 and CDR2 from the germline V gene are SGHRS and YFSETQ. The CDR3 reads CASSRAGGQYEQYF. The CDR3 DNA is TGCGCCAGCAGCCGAGCGGGGGGCCAGTACGAGCAGTACTTC. The full variable domain, completed using reference TRBV5-1 and TRBJ2-7, is KAGVTQTPRYLIKTRGQQVTLSCSPISGHRSVSWYQQTPGQGLQFLFEYFSETQRNKGNFPGRFSGRQFSNSRSEMNVSTLELGDSALYLCASSRAGGQYEQYFGPGTRLTVT.

The rearrangement links TRBV30 to TRBJ1-2, with D possibly TRBD1 on 5 matching bases. This CDR3 is 13 amino acids long. Deletions cut 3 bases from V and 8 bases from J, with 16 bases between. CDR1 is GTSNPN and CDR2 is SVGIG in the germline V gene (reference sequence). CDR3 DNA: TGTGCCTGGAGGGGGACCTCAAACGGGGGCTACACCTTC. Its protein is CAWRGTSNGGYTF.

V usage is TRBV5-7 and J usage is TRBJ2-3; 11 nucleotides line up with TRBD2. TRBV5-7 is given ORF status, its function remaining uncertain. V lost 0 bases, J lost 2 bases, and 5 bases stayed unmatched. This CDR3 is 17 amino acids long. The CDR3 nucleotides are TGTGCCAGCAGCTTGGGTAGCGGGGGGGGTTACACAGATACGCAGTATTTT. This encodes CASSLGSGGGYTDTQYF.

This sequence joins TRBV6-5 and TRBJ2-3, with 7 bases identical to TRBD1. V lost 3 bases to trimming and J lost 6 bases; unmatched junction nucleotides: 9. The CDR3 sequence is 15 residues long. Germline V CDR1 and CDR2: MNHEY, SVGAGI. For the CDR3, the DNA is TGTGCCAGCAGTTATCGAGGGGGCAGTTCGGATACGCAGTATTTT. Residues: CASSYRGGSSDTQYF.

The V call is TRBV5-6, the J call TRBJ2-3, with D possibly being TRBD1 (6 bases). Germline V gene sequence: CDR1 SGHDT, CDR2 YYEEEE. V lost 1 base, J lost 0 bases, and 12 bases lay in between. The CDR3 is 16 amino acids. The CDR3 region is CASSLIQGLSTDTQYF. In DNA, the CDR3 is TGTGCCAGCAGCTTGATCCAGGGGCTGAGCACAGATACGCAGTATTTT.

The chain couples TRBV28 to TRBJ2-5; 9 nucleotides align to TRBD2. Trimming removed 8 bases from V and 3 bases from J; junction bases left unmatched: 7. The CDR3 is made up of 14 amino acids. CDR1 MDHEN and CDR2 SYDVKM come from the germline V gene. CDR3 sequence: CASSVPSGEETQYF. Here the CDR3 DNA reads TGTGCCAGCTCAGTGCCTAGCGGGGAAGAGACCCAGTACTTC.

This clone has only a few counts. The chain couples TRBV30 to TRBJ1-2; no reliable D call. Trimming pared 5 bases from V and 4 bases from J, leaving 14 bases between. Germline CDR1 is GTSNPN and CDR2 is SVGIG (reference sequence). The CDR3 contains 13 residues. CDR3 DNA: TGTGCCTGGGGACGACCTTCTGGCTATGGCTACACCTTC. Amino acid sequence: CAWGRPSGYGYTF.